This T cell receptor beta chain was found in a study of beta chain features in type 1 diabetes. Sequencing targeted expressed TCRB transcripts, as all isolated RNA had been reverse transcribed. The table came from immunoSEQ multiplex PCR; TCRdb's copy has only in-frame clones and leaves some out. This sample has fewer than 550,000 clones, with roughly 10% found just once. V lost 6 bases, J lost 4 bases, and 6 bases lay in between. CDR3 size: 11 residues. Germline loops: CDR1 MDHEN, CDR2 SYDVKM. A few counts support this clone. The sample taken for sequencing was naive CD4+ T cells from blood. The receptor was derived from a woman between 18 and 29 years old in good health. The genes are TRBV28 and TRBJ1-1, with unresolved D. The CDR3 loop reads CASRLTTEAFF. The CDR3 DNA is TGTGCCAGCAGACTTACCACTGAAGCTTTCTTT.